The 12 T cell receptor beta chains below come from one sample, sequenced in a study of cytomegalovirus exposure and HLA in healthy donors (dated by TCRdb to between 2016 and 2019). Library creation used the immunoSEQ multiplex PCR assay. The multiplex PCR relied on a mix of 60 forward primers for TCR Vbeta segments and 13 reverse primers for TCR Jbeta segments. The table comes from immuneACCESS by way of TCRdb, which keeps in-frame sequences with V and J called. Part of the clones is missing from these tables; in studies checked, under half for an unresolved V gene and the rest for unknown reasons. The sample yields under 150,000 clones; approximately 80% were counted once. In total, the top ten clones hold around 4.1% of the sample. Input material: PBMCs. Source of these receptors: a woman in her forties in good health and CMV-seronegative.

The gene calls are TRBV2 and TRBJ1-5; a possible D gene is TRBD1 (5 bases). The CDR3 length is 15 residues. With 3 bases removed from V and 4 bases from J, the gap between germline ends came to 13 bases. CDR1 SNHLY and CDR2 FYNNEI come from the germline V gene. The CDR3 reads CASSEGEGRNQPQHF. CDR3 bases: TGTGCCAGCAGTGAGGGGGAGGGACGGAATCAGCCCCAGCATTTT.

The V gene is TRBV14, the J gene TRBJ2-5; 8 bases align to TRBD1. The CDR3 contains 17 residues. The V segment lost 0 bases and the J segment 4 bases; nucleotides outside the gene matches: 10. From germline, CDR1 is SGHDN and CDR2 FVKESK. CDR3 nucleotide sequence: TGTGCCAGCAGCCAAGATGTCGGGCAGGGGGCGGGAGAGACCCAGTACTTC. This sequence encodes CASSQDVGQGAGETQYF.

This rearrangement joins TRBV14 to TRBJ2-5; possible D gene TRBD2, 7 bases. The germline V gene has CDR1 SGHDN and CDR2 FVKESK. The CDR3 covers 16 residues. The V gene lost 0 bases and the J gene lost 0 bases, with 11 bases spanning the gap. CDR3 region: CASSQERGGHQETQYF. CDR3 sequence (DNA): TGTGCCAGCAGCCAAGAAAGGGGGGGTCACCAAGAGACCCAGTACTTC.

Regarding this clone: A junction end diverges from the germline sequence, so it may reflect a read error. The V gene is TRBV11-2, the J gene TRBJ1-6; D might be TRBD1 (5 bases). CDR1 SGHAT and CDR2 FQNNGV come from the germline V gene. The CDR3 runs to 16 residues. This CDR3 is CARSLDVGPLRTPLHF. The CDR3 DNA follows: TGTGCCCGCAGCTTAGACGTGGGGCCCCTGCGAACACCCCTCCACTTT.

The V and J genes are TRBV4-2 and TRBJ2-3, with 11 bases aligning to TRBD2. The CDR3 has 17 residues. The V and J ends lost 1 base and 6 bases, in that order; junction bases with no gene match: 9. The V gene's germline CDR1 is LGHNA and CDR2 YNFKEQ. The CDR3 loop is CASSQGRLAGGGDTQYF. CDR3 bases: TGTGCCAGCAGCCAAGGTCGGCTAGCGGGGGGCGGGGATACGCAGTATTTT.

J is TRBJ2-1 and V is TRBV7-2; weak D call: TRBD2 (5 bases). The CDR3 runs to 13 residues. Trimming stripped 3 bases from V and 7 bases from J, with 10 bases between. Germline loops: CDR1 SGHTA, CDR2 FQGNSA. This chain's CDR3 is CASSLVAGNEQFF. CDR3 sequence (DNA): TGTGCCAGCAGCTTGGTTGCGGGTAATGAGCAGTTCTTC.

The V and J genes are TRBV27 and TRBJ2-7; the D gene is possibly TRBD2 (6 bases). There are 14 residues in the CDR3. Deletions cut 2 bases from V and 2 bases from J, with 10 bases between. Germline CDR1 reads MNHEY; CDR2 reads SMNVEV (reference sequence). Here the CDR3 DNA reads TGTGCCAGCAGTTTAACCCCGGGGGCCTACGAGCAGTACTTC. Residues: CASSLTPGAYEQYF.

The chain uses TRBV27 and TRBJ1-3, with D perhaps TRBD1 (5 bases). Trimming removed 5 bases from V and 3 bases from J, with 11 bases in between. The CDR3 is 14 residues long. Germline V lookup: CDR1 MNHEY, CDR2 SMNVEV (reference sequence). The CDR3 DNA reads TGTGCCAGCAGTCTTAGGGGCTATGGAAACACCATATATTTT. This codes for CASSLRGYGNTIYF.

The chain combines TRBV2 with TRBJ2-1; 10 bases line up with TRBD2. The junction had 4 bases not matched to a gene; V was cut back by 5 bases and J by 3 bases. Germline V lookup: CDR1 SNHLY, CDR2 FYNNEI. This CDR3 is 15 amino acids long. CDR3 nucleotide sequence: TGTGCCAGCAGTCGAGCGGGAGGGATCTACAATGAGCAGTTCTTC. Its translation is CASSRAGGIYNEQFF. The complete variable domain, with remaining parts taken from reference TRBV2 and TRBJ2-1, reads EPEVTQTPSHQVTQMGQEVILRCVPISNHLYFYWYRQILGQKVEFLVSFYNNEISEKSEIFDDQFSVERPDGSNFTLKIRSTKLEDSAMYFCASSRAGGIYNEQFFGPGTRLTVL.

The chain employs TRBV9 and TRBJ2-7; 12 bases align to TRBD2. V was clipped by 4 bases and J by 3 bases; unmatched bases: 5. Germline loops: CDR1 SGDLS, CDR2 YYNGEE. The CDR3 consists of 15 residues. CDR3 DNA sequence: TGTGCCAGCAGCCTGCTAGCGGGGGGGCTCTACGAGCAGTACTTC. This encodes CASSLLAGGLYEQYF.

The V call is TRBV6-4, the J call TRBJ2-7; TRBD2 matches 7 bases. Germline trimming cut 3 bases from V and 2 bases from J; bases unmatched to any gene: 16. Germline CDR1 is MRHNA and CDR2 is SNTAGT. This CDR3 contains 18 residues. CDR3: CASSESLGGGPTTYEQYF. The CDR3 DNA reads TGTGCCAGCAGTGAGAGTCTTGGGGGAGGGCCTACCACCTACGAGCAGTACTTC.

J is TRBJ2-3 and V is TRBV5-6; 9 bases map to TRBD1. V lost 4 bases and J lost 2; bases outside the gene matches: 8. CDR1 and CDR2 (germline): SGHDT, YYEEEE. The CDR3 has 16 residues. The CDR3 nucleotides read TGTGCCAGCAGCAGCCTCGGGACAGGGATCACAGATACGCAGTATTTT. Amino acid sequence: CASSSLGTGITDTQYF.